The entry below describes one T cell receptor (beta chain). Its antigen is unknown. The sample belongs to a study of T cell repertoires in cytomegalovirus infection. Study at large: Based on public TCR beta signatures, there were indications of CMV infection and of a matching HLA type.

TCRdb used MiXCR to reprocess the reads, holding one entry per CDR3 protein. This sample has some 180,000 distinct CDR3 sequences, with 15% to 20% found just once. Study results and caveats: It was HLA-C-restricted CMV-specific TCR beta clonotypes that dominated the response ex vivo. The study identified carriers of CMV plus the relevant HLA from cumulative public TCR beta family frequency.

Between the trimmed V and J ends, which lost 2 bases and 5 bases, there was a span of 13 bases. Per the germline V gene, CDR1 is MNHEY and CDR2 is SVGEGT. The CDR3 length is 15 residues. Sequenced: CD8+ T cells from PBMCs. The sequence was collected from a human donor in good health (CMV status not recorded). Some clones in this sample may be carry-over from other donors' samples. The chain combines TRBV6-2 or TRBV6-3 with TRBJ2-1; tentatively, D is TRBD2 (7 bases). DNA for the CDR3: TGTGCCAGCAGTTACGGGGGGGGGCAAAACAATGAGCAGTTCTTC. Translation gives CASSYGGGQNNEQFF.